The clone carrying this TCR beta chain was found a few times. This sample stems from a study of T-cell memory formation after mild COVID-19. The wider study: Clusters of TCRs were largely donor specific.

In TCRdb, the 5' RACE reads were re-called with MiXCR into one record per CDR3 protein. The profile shows 560,000 or so distinct CDR3 sequences, 17% of them singletons. Sample: PBMCs or a T cell subset sorted from them (not recorded which). This clonotype was sampled from an adult woman who had mild COVID-19 (a few samples of this study predate the infection). Cell type and time point are not known.

The CDR3 loop is CASSQDRDRVSYEQYF. The CDR3 DNA sequence: TGCGCCAGCAGCCAAGACCGGGACAGGGTCAGCTACGAGCAGTACTTC. The chain links TRBV4-1 to TRBJ2-7; 9 positions agree with TRBD1. V lost 0 bases to trimming and J lost 3 bases; unmatched junction nucleotides: 6. CDR3 length: 16 amino acids. Germline V lookup: CDR1 MGHRA, CDR2 YSYEKL.